This TCR beta chain was identified during a study of brain T cells in children with intractable seizures. Surgery cases with the highest brain T cell transcript signatures were chosen for sequencing. Unmatched junction bases numbered 6, after V lost 5 bases and J lost 4 bases. CDR1 is LNHDA and CDR2 is SQIVND in the germline V gene (reference sequence). The CDR3 has 16 amino acids. Libraries were prepared by immunoSEQ multiplex PCR; TCRdb keeps only in-frame clonotypes and omits some of them. This table has roughly 120,000 clones, 90% to 95% appearing once. Whole-study findings and limits: Only CDR3 sequence similarity suggested viral specificity, without known HCMV serostatus. Pre- and post-surgery blood differed in depth, so pre-surgery absences may be undersampling.

Worth noting for this clone: Its antigen is still unknown.

This sequence originates from a boy less than two years old with hemimegalencephaly and intractable seizures. This material consisted of peripheral blood, taken at surgery. The genes are TRBV19 and TRBJ1-5; 12 positions match TRBD1. CDR3 nucleotides: TGTGCCAGTAGTCCGTGGGACAGGGGGCAGAATCAGCCCCAGCATTTT. This encodes CASSPWDRGQNQPQHF.